Ten or more counts support the clone carrying this TCR beta chain. TCRdb passed the 5' RACE reads through MiXCR, listing each CDR3 protein once. Here the sample spans 250,000 or so distinct CDR3 sequences, roughly a tenth being singletons. CDR1 is MDHEN, CDR2 SYDVKM, per germline. The V gene lost 7 bases and the J gene lost 5 bases, with 18 bases spanning the gap. The CDR3 runs 14 residues. This sample is drawn from a study of CD8 T cells in ankylosing spondylitis. Material: blood, either unsorted or a sorted T cell fraction (not recorded which). This chain uses TRBV28 with TRBJ2-7, with a possible D match to TRBD1 (5 bases). This sequence was found in a male donor with ankylosing spondylitis or in good health (not recorded which). The CDR3, as DNA: TGTGCCAGCATACCCCAGGGAACCCTCAACGAGCAGTACTTC. It specifies CASIPQGTLNEQYF.